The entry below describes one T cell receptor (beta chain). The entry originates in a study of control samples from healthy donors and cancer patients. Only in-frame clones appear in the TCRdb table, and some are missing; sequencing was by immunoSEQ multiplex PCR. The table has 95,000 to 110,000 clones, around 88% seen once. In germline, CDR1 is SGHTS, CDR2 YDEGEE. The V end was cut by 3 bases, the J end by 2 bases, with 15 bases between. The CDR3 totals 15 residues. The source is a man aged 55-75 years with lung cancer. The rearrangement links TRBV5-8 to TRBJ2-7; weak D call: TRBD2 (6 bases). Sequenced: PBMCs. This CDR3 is CASSSKGRRTYEQYF. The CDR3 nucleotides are TGTGCCAGCAGCTCAAAGGGGAGGCGAACCTACGAGCAGTACTTC.